This TCR beta chain was sequenced during a study of shared clonotypes between healthy human individuals (dated by TCRdb to the early 2020s). Background on the whole study: A couple of women and a few men aged 18 to 49 years were included in the cohort. For each donor, three plates each were used for CD4 naive and CD4 memory, two plates were used for CD8 naive, and one plate was used for CD8 memory. To estimate repertoire size and how much clonotypes are shared between individuals, the study performed deep sequencing of blood TCR repertoires from roughly five healthy adults. To increase sequencing depth and limit assay-specific biases, TCR repertoire library preparation and sequencing were carried out by different laboratories using diverse techniques. Leukapheresis yielded between about 0.94 and 10 billion PBMCs per donor.

CD8 naive samples were CD45RO-negative cells positively selected for CCR7, giving a CD45RA+CCR7+ population that excluded TemRA cells. Donors were healthy HIV-negative adults with no recently reported acute infections or vaccinations. Only Caucasian adults living in Nashville, Tennessee, USA were represented among the donors. After blood collection by leukapheresis, PBMCs were isolated using Ficoll-Histopaque density gradient centrifugation and then cryopreserved in the vapor phase of liquid nitrogen. Analytical flow cytometry was used to check the purity and quantity of every magnetically sorted T cell population. Genomic DNA was isolated from every sorted fraction and measured by UV absorbance on a Nanodrop 2000c. Using the deep immunoSEQ assay, TCR CDR3 regions were amplified from genomic DNA by multiplex PCR. Extracted genomic DNA from each cell subset was distributed evenly across all wells of several immunoSEQ 96-well plates, and each plate was treated as a replicate. Each replicate PCR for sorted subsets received about 200 ng genomic DNA, equal to about 30,000 T cell genomes. Purified libraries were measured with a Qubit 3.0 fluorometer, size-checked on a Bioanalyzer 2100, and measured again with the KAPA Library Quantification kit. Every immunoSEQ 96-well plate was sequenced on a separate single-read 150-cycle Illumina NextSeq 550 flow cell. Under the source paper's analysis protocol: The immunoSEQ output contained only junctional sequences without quality scores, so filtering could not match that applied to full-length reads. To assign V/J genes and CDR3, sequences were annotated using PyIR, a Python wrapper for IgBLAST v1.9, with IMGT germline references. Reads with weak V/J assignments (E-value above 1e-6), missing CDR3, stop codons, out-of-frame junctions, or ambiguous translated residues were removed. V3J clonotypes were defined by identical inferred V gene, J gene, and CDR3 amino acid sequence. Percentage overlap between repertoires was computed as shared unique clonotypes divided by the size of the smaller repertoire. Richness of each repertoire was evaluated using RTK rarefaction, the Chao1 estimator, and Recon v2.1 estimates of unobserved clonotypes. Generation probabilities for all TCRbeta clonotypes obtained by the gDNA method from several donors were computed using OLGA. Sourced from immuneACCESS, this table was stored by TCRdb with only in-frame sequences that have V and J called. A share of the clones is absent; for the studies checked, an unresolved V gene accounts for under half, and the remainder has no known explanation. V, J and clone size are those of that table, while D and trimming were read from the DNA. In all, the sample holds 2 million or so clones, and about 95% of those were seen once. About 1.1% of the sample is taken by the ten largest.

Here is what the overall study found, with its caveats: Across four donors, 5% to 6% of naive CD4, approximately 4% of naive CD8, under 2.5% of memory CD4, and approximately 0.4% of memory CD8 clonotypes were shared. Sampling was restricted to blood, and TCR repertoires in tissue are likely to differ from TCR repertoires in blood. Because the study included a small number of donors, the genetic and exposure-history diversity represented was limited. Based on pairwise subsampling, the degree of clonotype sharing among donors was expected to be affected by sequencing depth. Rarefaction of sorted-subset datasets indicated incomplete sequencing despite the large sequencing depth. Naive subsets generally had larger estimated clonotype richness than memory subsets. Compared with non-shared clonotypes, clonotypes shared by all four sorted-subset donors had higher generation probabilities.

With regard to this clone: The antigen it binds to is not known. Qualities for individual bases were not recorded, and no much larger clone is one base off.

The CDR3 runs 15 residues from the cysteine to the phenylalanine. Only the CDR3 region is kept as DNA, spanning 45 bases read in frame from base 1. Compared with germline, V lacks 4 bases and J lacks 3 bases; bases without a gene match: 10. From the germline V gene, CDR1 is SGHTS and CDR2 is YDEGEE. This clonotype was obtained from a man aged 18 to 30 in good health. The sequence joins TRBV5-8 to TRBJ2-7, with TRBD2 matching 7 junction bases. The sequencing input was naive CD8+ T cells sorted from blood. The sample's cell subset or site label, decoded: CD45RA+CCR7+. The DNA is TGTGCCAGCAGCCCTGGGCGGGGGACCCACTACGAGCAGTACTTC. This is translated as CASSPGRGTHYEQYF.